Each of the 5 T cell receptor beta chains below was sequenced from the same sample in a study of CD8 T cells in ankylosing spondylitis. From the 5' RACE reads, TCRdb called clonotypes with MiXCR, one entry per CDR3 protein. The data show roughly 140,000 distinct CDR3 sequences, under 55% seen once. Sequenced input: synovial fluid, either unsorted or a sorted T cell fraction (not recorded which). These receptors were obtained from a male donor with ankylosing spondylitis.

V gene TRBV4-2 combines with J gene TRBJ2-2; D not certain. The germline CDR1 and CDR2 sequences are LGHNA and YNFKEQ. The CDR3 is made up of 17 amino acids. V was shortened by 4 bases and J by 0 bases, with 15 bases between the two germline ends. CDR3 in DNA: TGTGCCAGCAGCCCTATTACTGGGGTTTCGAACACCGGGGAGCTGTTTTTT. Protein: CASSPITGVSNTGELFF.

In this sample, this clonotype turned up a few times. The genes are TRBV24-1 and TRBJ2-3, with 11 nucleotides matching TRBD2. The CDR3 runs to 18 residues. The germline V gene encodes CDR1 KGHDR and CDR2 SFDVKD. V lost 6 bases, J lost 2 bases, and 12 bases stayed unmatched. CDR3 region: CATSPHRGTSGSTDTQYF. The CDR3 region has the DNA TGTGCCACCAGTCCCCATAGGGGGACTAGCGGATCCACAGATACGCAGTATTTT.

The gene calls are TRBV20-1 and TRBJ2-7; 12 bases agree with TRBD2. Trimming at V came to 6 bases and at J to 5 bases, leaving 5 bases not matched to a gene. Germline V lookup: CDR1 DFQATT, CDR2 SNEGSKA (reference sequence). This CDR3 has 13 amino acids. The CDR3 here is CSAPLAGGDEQYF. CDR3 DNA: TGCAGTGCCCCGCTAGCGGGAGGGGACGAGCAGTACTTC.

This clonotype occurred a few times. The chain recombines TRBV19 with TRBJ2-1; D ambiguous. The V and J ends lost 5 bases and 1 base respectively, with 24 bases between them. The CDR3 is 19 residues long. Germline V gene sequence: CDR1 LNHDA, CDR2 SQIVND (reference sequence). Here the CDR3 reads CASSLGPIPSRSSYNEQFF. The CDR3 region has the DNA TGTGCCAGTAGTCTCGGGCCAATCCCTTCTCGTAGTTCCTACAATGAGCAGTTCTTC.

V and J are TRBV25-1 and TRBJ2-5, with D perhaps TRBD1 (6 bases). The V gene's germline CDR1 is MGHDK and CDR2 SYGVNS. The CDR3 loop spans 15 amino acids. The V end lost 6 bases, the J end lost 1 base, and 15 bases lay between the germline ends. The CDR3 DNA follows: TGTGCCAGCAGCCCCTTGGGGACAACCCAAGAGACCCAGTACTTC. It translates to CASSPLGTTQETQYF. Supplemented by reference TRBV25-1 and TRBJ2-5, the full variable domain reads EADIYQTPRYLVIGTGKKITLECSQTMGHDKMYWYQQDPGMELHLIHYSYGVNSTEKGDLSSESTVSRIRTEHFPLTLESARPSHTSQYLCASSPLGTTQETQYFGPGTRLLVL.